Reported below is one T cell receptor beta chain. Its antigen is as yet unknown. Running of the assay took place at deep level. The assay was immunoSEQ multiplex PCR, and TCRdb's table has in-frame clones only and misses some. This table holds about 510,000 clones, 90% to 97% found once. This sample is drawn from a study of shared clonotypes between healthy human individuals. For the study at large: Used for every donor were three CD4 naive, three CD4 memory, two CD8 naive and one CD8 memory plate.

This CDR3 has 17 residues. Per germline, CDR1 LGHNT and CDR2 FRNRAP. The junction had 12 bases not matched to a gene; V was cut back by 7 bases and J by 1 base. Notes on the study in general: In a few donors, 4.5% to 5.5% of naive CD4 clonotypes appeared in common. Clonotypes shared by all four sorted-subset donors had higher generation probabilities than non-shared clonotypes.

Sequencing was performed on naive CD4+ T cells sorted from blood. Noted subset: CD45RA+ positively selected. This clonotype originated in a woman aged 25 to 39 in good health. This rearrangement joins TRBV12-5 to TRBJ2-1, with TRBD2 matching over 8 bases. CDR3 in DNA: TGTGCTAGTGCCCAAAGACTAGCGCAGAAATCCTACAATGAGCAGTTCTTC. It encodes CASAQRLAQKSYNEQFF.